The next 20 T cell receptor beta chains were all read from a single sample in a study of read filtering for tumor transcriptome and immune sequencing. This library used approximately 390 ng RNA and molecular barcoded adaptors spanning alpha/delta and beta/gamma chains. One entry per CDR3 protein, called by TCRdb with MiXCR from the reads. The data contain fewer than 150,000 distinct CDR3 sequences, 10% to 15% of them singletons. The sequenced sample was a population of CD138-negative cells sorted from bone marrow. These receptors came from a donor over 35 with multiple myeloma.

This clonotype showed up many times. The rearrangement links TRBV20-1 to TRBJ1-2; TRBD1 matches at 10 bases. The CDR3 is 15 amino acids. CDR1 DFQATT and CDR2 SNEGSKA come from the germline V gene (reference sequence). Germline trimming cut 0 bases from V and 8 bases from J; bases unmatched to any gene: 9. CDR3 nucleotide sequence: TGCAGTGCTAGAGAACCGGACAGGGGGTATTACGGCTACACCTTC. Its protein product is CSAREPDRGYYGYTF.

This clonotype was observed at least ten times. One end of the junction is discordant with germline, which a read error may explain. V gene TRBV5-1 combines with J gene TRBJ2-5, with 9 bases fitting TRBD1. Germline V gene lookup returns CDR1 SGHRS and CDR2 YFSETQ. CDR3 length: 13 amino acids. This CDR3 is CASSLDRGETQYF. In DNA, the CDR3 is TGTGCCAGCAGCCTGGACAGGGGCGAGACCCAGTACTTC.

In this sample, this clonotype turned up many times. The gene calls are TRBV18 and TRBJ2-1; 10 positions agree with TRBD2. The CDR3 is made up of 14 amino acids. After removal of 3 bases from V and 8 bases from J, the junction contained 4 bases not matched to a gene. Germline V gives CDR1 KGHSH, CDR2 LQKENI. The CDR3 here is CASSPSGGAHEQFF. The CDR3 DNA reads as TGTGCCAGCTCACCGAGCGGGGGGGCCCATGAGCAGTTCTTC.

This clonotype has at least ten counts. The V and J genes are TRBV5-5 and TRBJ1-2; D gene unclear. From germline, CDR1 is SGHKS and CDR2 YYEKEE (reference sequence). This CDR3 is built from 15 residues. V shed 5 bases and J shed 1 base, with 15 bases lying between them. DNA for the CDR3: TGTGCCAGCAGGGAGTCTCTATTTAATAACTATGGCTACACCTTC. Protein sequence: CASRESLFNNYGYTF. Combining the CDR3 with reference TRBV5-5 and TRBJ1-2 gives the whole variable domain DAGVTQSPTHLIKTRGQQVTLRCSPISGHKSVSWYQQVLGQGPQFIFQYYEKEERGRGNFPDRFSARQFPNYSSELNVNALLLGDSALYLCASRESLFNNYGYTFGSGTRLTVV.

This clonotype was counted once. With a much larger clone just one base away, this may be a read error. The chain couples TRBV12-3 or TRBV12-4 to TRBJ1-2; D possibly corresponds to TRBD1 (6 bases). V was pared by 3 bases and J by 7 bases, with 15 bases between. The CDR3 is 14 residues long. The DNA for the CDR3 is TGTGCCAGCAGTTTGGGCAGGGGAGACTGTGGCTACACCTTC. Encoded protein: CASSLGRGDCGYTF.

This clonotype was counted at least ten times. The chain recombines TRBV12-3 or TRBV12-4 with TRBJ2-2; D is uncertain. V dropped 1 base and J dropped 6 bases, with 6 bases sitting between them. CDR3 length equals 13 residues. As DNA, the CDR3 is TGTGCCAGCAGTTTAGTAGCCGCCGGGGAGCTGTTTTTT. Its translation is CASSLVAAGELFF.

This clonotype was detected ten times or more. This CDR3 is CSAESVAQETQYF. The CDR3 DNA reads as TGCAGTGCCGAGTCGGTCGCTCAAGAGACCCAGTACTTC. The gene calls are TRBV20-1 and TRBJ2-5; D gene ambiguous. CDR3 length equals 13 residues. Germline V lookup: CDR1 DFQATT, CDR2 SNEGSKA (reference sequence). Trimming removed 6 bases from V and 2 bases from J, with 13 bases in between.

There are many counts of this clonotype. V is TRBV4-2 and J is TRBJ2-2; no clear D. Germline assignment: CDR1 LGHNA and CDR2 YNFKEQ. The germline V and J ends were trimmed by 1 base and 6 bases, with 6 bases remaining between them. CDR3 length: 13 residues. The CDR3 sequence: CASSQGSAGELFF. The DNA of the CDR3 is TGTGCCAGCAGCCAAGGGTCGGCCGGGGAGCTGTTTTTT.

J is TRBJ1-5 and V is TRBV5-1; D unresolved. The CDR3 is 18 residues long. CDR1 is SGHRS, CDR2 YFSETQ, per germline. V lost 4 bases to trimming and J lost 5 bases, with 25 bases between them. Written as DNA, the CDR3 is TGCGCCAGCAGCCCTATGAGGCAGCAACCCCGAACCGATCAGCCCCAGCATTTT. Its translation is CASSPMRQQPRTDQPQHF.

This clonotype has more than one count but fewer than ten. The CDR3 coding sequence is TGTGCCAGCAGTACTGACAGATACGAGCAGTACTTC. Encoded protein: CASSTDRYEQYF. The V gene is TRBV28, the J gene TRBJ2-7; tentative D call: TRBD1 (5 bases). The V end was cut by 5 bases, the J end by 4 bases, with 9 bases between. Per the germline V gene, CDR1 is MDHEN and CDR2 is SYDVKM. The CDR3 is made up of 12 amino acids.

This clonotype was counted at least ten times. At one of its ends the junction is not consistent with the germline gene, which may arise from a read error. The chain couples TRBV12-3 or TRBV12-4 to TRBJ2-5; D may be TRBD2 (5 bases). This CDR3 comprises 12 residues. CDR3 nucleotides: TGTGCCAGCAGTTTGTGGTTAATGGACTTGGACTTC. This encodes CASSLWLMDLDF.

With regard to this clonotype: A much larger clone differs by one base, so this may be a read error. Likely a read error: the CDR3 ends without its conserved phenylalanine or tryptophan. This chain uses TRBV5-1 with TRBJ1-1; 9 bases map to TRBD1. Germline-derived CDR1 and CDR2 are SGHRS and YFSETQ. The CDR3 is made up of 16 amino acids. In DNA form, the CDR3 reads TGCGCCAGCAGCCCTTACCCCGGGACAGGGAACGCTGAAGCTTTCTTG. Translating gives CASSPYPGTGNAEAFL.

There are many counts of this clonotype. The CDR3 nucleotides are TGCGCCAGCAGCCCTGGACAGAACACTAACTATGGCTACACCTTC. Amino acid sequence: CASSPGQNTNYGYTF. The genes are TRBV4-1 and TRBJ1-2, with D perhaps TRBD1 (6 bases). Trimming took off 4 bases at V and 0 bases at J, with 12 bases between the two ends. This CDR3 region has 15 residues. The germline V gene has CDR1 MGHRA and CDR2 YSYEKL.

This clonotype has just a few counts. DNA for the CDR3: TGCGCCAGCAGCCCCGGGAGGGGCTCTGGAAACACCATATATTTT. It specifies CASSPGRGSGNTIYF. The V call is TRBV5-1, the J call TRBJ1-3; D possibly corresponds to TRBD1 (5 bases). Trimming stripped 4 bases from V and 0 bases from J, with 11 bases between. CDR1 and CDR2 from the germline V gene are SGHRS and YFSETQ. The CDR3 is 15 amino acids.

Of note for this clonotype: Just one base apart from a much larger clone, this may be a read error. The chain has TRBV7-9 and TRBJ2-5; D gene unclear. Germline CDR1 is SEHNR and CDR2 is FQNEAQ (reference sequence). The CDR3 is made up of 15 amino acids. Trimming took off 3 bases at V and 3 bases at J, with 14 bases between the two ends. CDR3 loop: CASSLGNAAKETQYF. The CDR3 DNA reads as TGTGCCAGCAGCTTGGGGAACGCGGCCAAAGAGACCCAGTACTTC.

This clonotype was counted ten times or more. In DNA form, the CDR3 reads TGCGCCAGCAGCTTAGGTCGCCAGGGACTAGGTGCGACAGATACGCAGTATTTT. Its protein is CASSLGRQGLGATDTQYF. The chain uses TRBV5-1 and TRBJ2-3, with 8 bases aligning to TRBD2. This CDR3 region has 18 residues. V was clipped by 2 bases and J by 3 bases; unmatched bases: 14. Germline V gene sequence: CDR1 SGHRS, CDR2 YFSETQ.

Concerning this clonotype: Just one base apart from a much larger clone, this may be a read error. The chain uses TRBV5-1 and TRBJ1-1; possibly TRBD1 for D (5 bases). The germline V gene has CDR1 SGHRS and CDR2 YFSETQ. CDR3 size: 13 residues. Between the trimmed V and J ends, which lost 0 bases and 10 bases, there was a span of 13 bases. The chain's CDR3 is CASSLAWARGAFF. DNA of the CDR3: TGCGCCAGCAGCTTGGCCTGGGCGAGGGGAGCTTTCTTT.

This clonotype was detected ten times or more. The V call is TRBV10-3, the J call TRBJ2-7; D unclear. Germline CDR1 reads ENHRY; CDR2 reads SYGVKD. V was pared by 0 bases and J by 7 bases, with 7 bases between. The CDR3 contains 12 residues. CDR3 nucleotides: TGTGCCATCAGTGAGTCAGGTCGGGAGCAGTACTTC. Its protein product is CAISESGREQYF.

This clonotype has ten or more counts. The V and J genes are TRBV20-1 and TRBJ2-4; D uncertain. The CDR3 covers 15 residues. Trimming took off 6 bases at V and 0 bases at J, with 15 bases between the two ends. Per germline, CDR1 DFQATT and CDR2 SNEGSKA (reference sequence). The CDR3 bases are TGCAGTGCACCCGGTCAGCACGTAGCCAAAAACATTCAGTACTTC. Amino acid sequence: CSAPGQHVAKNIQYF.

This clonotype was recorded at least ten times. The chain recombines TRBV7-2 with TRBJ2-1; D is uncertain. Germline V gene lookup returns CDR1 SGHTA and CDR2 FQGNSA. CDR3 length: 15 residues. The V gene lost 2 bases and the J gene lost 3 bases, with 11 bases spanning the gap. In DNA form, the CDR3 reads TGTGCCAGCAGCTTATTTTCAGACAACTACAATGAGCAGTTCTTC. Translating it yields CASSLFSDNYNEQFF.